This TCR beta chain emerged from a study of identical twins. Broader study findings: In cord blood, abundant beta clonotypes had fewer insertions; memory showed no trend.

The donor group consisted entirely of healthy Caucasians. This clonotype was seen more than once but under ten times. Its antigen is undetermined. Trimming took 3 bases from V and 2 from J, leaving 7 bases between them. From germline, CDR1 is MNHEY and CDR2 SVGAGI. CDR3 length: 14 amino acids. It was template switching that added a universal primer site, and there were unique molecular identifiers on the cDNA. TCRdb reanalysed the 5' RACE reads using MiXCR and keeps one entry per CDR3 protein. The sample contains approximately 240,000 distinct CDR3 sequences, 11% to 15% of which appear only once. Sequences were obtained from memory (CD45RO+) T cells sorted from blood. The chain joins TRBV6-5 to TRBJ1-4; the D is unclear. The receptor was derived from a woman under 30 in good health. The CDR3 coding sequence is TGTGCCAGCAGTTATGGTGGGACTAATGAAAAACTGTTTTTT. The encoded protein is CASSYGGTNEKLFF.